Following are 18 T cell receptor beta chains from one sample sequenced in a study of T cells after yellow fever vaccination. Each CDR3 protein is one row after TCRdb ran MiXCR on the 5' RACE reads. The table shows 300,000 to 400,000 distinct CDR3 sequences, with 8.7% occurring only once. The sample consisted of PBMCs, taken on the day of the first yellow fever vaccination. These receptors came from a young man who received the YFV17D yellow fever vaccine.

The rearrangement joins TRBV18 to TRBJ2-3; D unclear. Germline loops: CDR1 KGHSH, CDR2 LQKENI. The CDR3 is 14 amino acids. V was cut by 6 bases and J by 2 bases, with 12 bases left in between. The CDR3 region has the DNA TGTGCCAGCTCCCCCCCACGCTACACAGATACGCAGTATTTT. This encodes CASSPPRYTDTQYF.

V gene TRBV29-1 combines with J gene TRBJ1-2; 7 bases map to TRBD1. V shed 7 bases and J 8 bases; nucleotides not matched to a gene: 10. This CDR3 region has 12 residues. Germline CDR1 is SQVTM and CDR2 is ANQGSEA. The CDR3 protein is CSGTGASRGYTF. CDR3 DNA sequence: TGCAGCGGCACAGGGGCCTCAAGGGGCTACACCTTC.

The rearrangement uses TRBV4-1 and TRBJ1-6; D is unclear. The CDR3 spans 14 residues. The germline V gene has CDR1 MGHRA and CDR2 YSYEKL. V shed 4 bases and J shed 9 bases, with 13 bases lying between them. The CDR3 is CASSPRVLSSPLHF. As DNA, the CDR3 is TGCGCCAGCAGCCCTCGGGTTCTTTCTTCACCCCTCCACTTT.

V and J are TRBV12-3 or TRBV12-4 and TRBJ2-5, with D uncertain. V lost 6 bases to trimming and J lost 6 bases, with 11 bases between them. CDR3 length: 12 residues. Written as DNA, the CDR3 is TGTGCCAGCAGAACACCCCCCCAGACCCAGTACTTC. It is translated as CASRTPPQTQYF.

This clonotype was observed at least ten times. The chain is built from TRBV20-1 and TRBJ2-3, with D unresolved. V lost 6 bases, J lost 3 bases, and 10 bases lay in between. This CDR3 has 12 amino acids. CDR1 is DFQATT, CDR2 SNEGSKA, per germline (reference sequence). CDR3 protein: CSATPVTDTQYF. CDR3 nucleotides: TGCAGTGCCACCCCGGTGACAGATACGCAGTATTTT.

This clonotype showed up many times. The chain employs TRBV14 and TRBJ2-5; possible D gene TRBD2, 5 bases. Germline V gives CDR1 SGHDN, CDR2 FVKESK. This CDR3 is 15 amino acids long. V was trimmed by 0 bases and J by 5 bases, leaving 13 bases between them. The CDR3 reads CASSQEEEGSETQYF. CDR3 nucleotides: TGTGCCAGCAGCCAAGAGGAGGAAGGGTCGGAGACCCAGTACTTC.

The gene calls are TRBV3-1 and TRBJ2-5; D possibly corresponds to TRBD2 (5 bases). With 1 base removed from V and 3 bases from J, the gap between germline ends came to 9 bases. Germline CDR1 reads LGHDT; CDR2 reads YNNKEL (reference sequence). The CDR3 loop spans 14 amino acids. CDR3 in DNA: TGTGCCAGCAGCCAAGGGACTGGCAAAGAGACCCAGTACTTC. Encoded protein: CASSQGTGKETQYF.

The chain uses TRBV21-1 and TRBJ2-7; the DNA was not compared with TRBD2, the D call given in the table. TRBV21-1 is given as a pseudogene. The CDR3 loop spans 19 amino acids. The CDR3 here is CASSTRRLAGGPIPYEQYF. CDR3 nucleotides: TGTGCCAGCAGCACAAGGAGACTAGCGGGGGGCCCGATCCCGTACGAGCAGTACTTC.

There are many counts of this clonotype. This chain joins TRBV14 and TRBJ1-1; D ambiguous. The CDR3 covers 13 residues. The ends were cut back, 4 bases at V and 4 bases at J, with 10 bases in the middle. The germline CDR1 and CDR2 sequences are SGHDN and FVKESK. The CDR3 DNA follows: TGTGCCAGCAGCCTGATCTTAGGCACTGAAGCTTTCTTT. It translates to CASSLILGTEAFF. The entire variable domain, with the rest obtained from reference TRBV14 and TRBJ1-1, is as follows: EAGVTQFPSHSVIEKGQTVTLRCDPISGHDNLYWYRRVMGKEIKFLLHFVKESKQDESGMPNNRFLAERTGGTYSTLKVQPAELEDSGVYFCASSLILGTEAFFGQGTRLTVV.

Written as DNA, the CDR3 is TGTGCCAGCAGCCGCGATACAAGGGACTATGGCTACACCTTC. Protein: CASSRDTRDYGYTF. This chain joins TRBV11-2 and TRBJ1-2; no clear D gene. Germline CDR1 is SGHAT and CDR2 is FQNNGV. Trimming stripped 5 bases from V and 3 bases from J, with 13 bases between. The length of the CDR3 is 14 residues. Variable domain in full (rest from reference TRBV11-2 and TRBJ1-2): EAGVAQSPRYKIIEKRQSVAFWCNPISGHATLYWYQQILGQGPKLLIQFQNNGVVDDSQLPKDRFSAERLKGVDSTLKIQPAKLEDSAVYLCASSRDTRDYGYTFGSGTRLTVV.

This clonotype was observed many times. The rearrangement joins TRBV7-9 to TRBJ2-7, with unresolved D. With 1 base removed from V and 2 bases from J, the gap between germline ends came to 9 bases. CDR3 size: 14 residues. Per the germline V gene, CDR1 is SEHNR and CDR2 is FQNEAQ (reference sequence). The CDR3 protein is CASSLESGTYEQYV. The CDR3 nucleotides are TGTGCCAGCAGCTTAGAATCTGGGACCTACGAGCAGTACGTC.

This clonotype was recorded many times. V and J are TRBV7-9 and TRBJ1-6; 7 nucleotides match TRBD1. The germline V gene encodes CDR1 SEHNR and CDR2 FQNEAQ (reference sequence). V was clipped by 8 bases and J by 8 bases; unmatched bases: 6. CDR3 length: 13 amino acids. This CDR3 reads CASQGEGYSPLHF. Written as DNA, the CDR3 is TGTGCCAGCCAGGGGGAGGGATATTCACCCCTCCACTTT.

The chain carries TRBV20-1 and TRBJ2-3; possibly TRBD2 for D (5 bases). Germline V gene data show CDR1 as DFQATT and CDR2 as SNEGSKA (reference sequence). The CDR3 has 15 amino acids. The V end lost 3 bases, the J end lost 0 bases, and 13 bases lay between the germline ends. The CDR3 region is CSARKGATSTDTQYF. The CDR3 DNA is TGCAGTGCTAGGAAGGGAGCGACTAGCACAGATACGCAGTATTTT.

This clonotype was picked up a small number of times. The chain joins TRBV13 to TRBJ2-2; a possible D gene is TRBD2 (7 bases). CDR3 length: 14 amino acids. V was pared by 6 bases and J by 3 bases, with 11 bases between. Germline V CDR1 and CDR2: PRHDT, FYEKMQ (reference sequence). This CDR3 reads CASREGGYTGELFF. DNA of the CDR3: TGTGCCAGCAGAGAGGGGGGGTACACCGGGGAGCTGTTTTTT.

This clonotype was counted ten times or more. The rearrangement uses TRBV7-2 and TRBJ2-5; D is possibly TRBD2 (5 bases). Trimming stripped 5 bases from V and 2 bases from J, with 15 bases between. The CDR3 has 15 residues. Germline V gene sequence: CDR1 SGHTA, CDR2 FQGNSA. The CDR3 coding sequence is TGTGCCAGCAGCCGCGGCGCTAGCCTTCAAGAGACCCAGTACTTC. Amino acid sequence: CASSRGASLQETQYF.

This clonotype has ten or more counts. The chain joins TRBV18 to TRBJ2-3, with TRBD2 identical over 7 bases. Germline V gene lookup returns CDR1 KGHSH and CDR2 LQKENI. Trimming took 6 bases from V and 3 from J; bases not matched to a gene: 9. The CDR3 runs to 15 residues. The CDR3 nucleotides read TGTGCCAGCTCCCCTTTGGCGGGGGAGACAGATACGCAGTATTTT. The encoded protein is CASSPLAGETDTQYF.

This clonotype was counted between two and nine times. The rearrangement uses TRBV7-3 and TRBJ2-3; tentatively, D is TRBD1 or TRBD2 (5 bases each). CDR1 and CDR2 (germline): SGHTA, FQGTGA. The CDR3 sequence is 16 residues long. V was shortened by 2 bases and J by 2 bases, with 14 bases between the two germline ends. CDR3 sequence (DNA): TGTGCCAGCAGCTTATGGGGGACCAGTACCACAGATACGCAGTATTTT. This gives the protein CASSLWGTSTTDTQYF.

In its sample, this clonotype was seen a few times. The chain recombines TRBV7-9 with TRBJ1-1, with a tentative D call TRBD1 (6 bases). CDR1 and CDR2 (germline): SEHNR, FQNEAQ (reference sequence). V was cut by 0 bases and J by 0 bases, with 8 bases left in between. This CDR3 region has 15 residues. The CDR3 nucleotides are TGTGCCAGCAGCTTAGCTCAGGGGATGAACACTGAAGCTTTCTTT. Encoded protein: CASSLAQGMNTEAFF.